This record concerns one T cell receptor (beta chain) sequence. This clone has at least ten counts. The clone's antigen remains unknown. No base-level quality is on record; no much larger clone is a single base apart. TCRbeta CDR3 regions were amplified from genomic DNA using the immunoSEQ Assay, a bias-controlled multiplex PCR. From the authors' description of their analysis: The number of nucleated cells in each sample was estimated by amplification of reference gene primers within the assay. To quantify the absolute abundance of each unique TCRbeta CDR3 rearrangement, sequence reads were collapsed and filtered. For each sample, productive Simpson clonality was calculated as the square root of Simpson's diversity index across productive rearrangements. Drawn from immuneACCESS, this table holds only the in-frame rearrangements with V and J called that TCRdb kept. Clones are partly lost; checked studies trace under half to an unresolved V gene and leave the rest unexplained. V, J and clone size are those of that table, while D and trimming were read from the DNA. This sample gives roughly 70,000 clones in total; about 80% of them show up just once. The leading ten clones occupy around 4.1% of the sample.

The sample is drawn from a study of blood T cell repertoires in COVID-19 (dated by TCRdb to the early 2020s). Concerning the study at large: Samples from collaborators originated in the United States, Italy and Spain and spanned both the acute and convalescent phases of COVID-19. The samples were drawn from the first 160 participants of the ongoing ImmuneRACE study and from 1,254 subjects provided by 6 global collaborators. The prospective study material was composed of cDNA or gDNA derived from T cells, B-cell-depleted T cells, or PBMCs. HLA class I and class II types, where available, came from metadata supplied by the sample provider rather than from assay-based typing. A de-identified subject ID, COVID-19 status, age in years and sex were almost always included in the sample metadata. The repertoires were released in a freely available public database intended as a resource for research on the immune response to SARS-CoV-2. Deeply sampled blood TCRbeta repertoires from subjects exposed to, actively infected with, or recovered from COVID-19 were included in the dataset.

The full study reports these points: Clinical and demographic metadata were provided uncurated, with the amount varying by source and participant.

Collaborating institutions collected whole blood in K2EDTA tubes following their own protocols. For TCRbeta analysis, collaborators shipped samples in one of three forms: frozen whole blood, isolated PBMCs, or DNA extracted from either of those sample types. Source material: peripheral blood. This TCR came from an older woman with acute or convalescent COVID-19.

Read as DNA, the sequence is TGTGCCAGCAGCGTATCCGTCGGGAGCTACACTGAAGCTTTCTTT. The resulting protein is CASSVSVGSYTEAFF. The rearranged segments are TRBV7-2 and TRBJ1-1; too little of a D gene remains to name it. Based on the germline V gene, the CDR1 and CDR2 sequences are SGHTA and FQGNSA. The CDR3, from cysteine to phenylalanine, totals 15 residues. Kept here is only the CDR3 DNA, which spans 45 bases and is read in frame from base 1. V was cut back by 5 bases and J by 3 bases, leaving a gap of 16 bases between them. With the rest looked up from the reference TRBV7-2 and TRBJ1-1 genes rather than sequenced, the full variable domain is GAGVSQSPSNKVTEKGKDVELRCDPISGHTALYWYRQSLGQGLEFLIYFQGNSAPDKSGLPSDRFSAERTGGSVSTLTIQRTQQEDSAVYLCASSVSVGSYTEAFFGQGTRLTVV.